A single sample is the source of the 27 T cell receptor beta chains below, sequenced in a study of T cells in tumors after PD-1 blockade. Generated by immunoSEQ multiplex PCR, the TCRdb table keeps only in-frame clones and is missing some. The sample lists approximately 45,000 clones; roughly 84% were seen once. Material: PBMCs, obtained before anti-PD-1 therapy. These receptors were taken from a human donor with advanced basal cell or squamous cell carcinoma (not recorded which).

This chain connects TRBV6-5 to TRBJ2-7; no clear D. V was shortened by 5 bases and J by 7 bases, with 21 bases between the two germline ends. The germline V gene has CDR1 MNHEY and CDR2 SVGAGI. The length of the CDR3 is 15 residues. The CDR3, as DNA: TGTGCCAGCAGTCTACCAGGCCACCCCCCTCGGGAGCAGTACTTC. It codes for CASSLPGHPPREQYF.

The genes are TRBV5-1 and TRBJ2-1; TRBD1 matches 8 bases. Per the germline V gene, CDR1 is SGHRS and CDR2 is YFSETQ. Losses at the gene ends were 1 base for V and 3 bases for J; bases not matched to a gene: 3. This CDR3 comprises 15 residues. The CDR3 here is CASSLMGQVYNEQFF. The CDR3 nucleotides are TGCGCCAGCAGCTTGATGGGACAGGTCTACAATGAGCAGTTCTTC.

A few counts support this clone. The J gene is TRBJ2-7, the V gene TRBV6-5; D is unresolved. The CDR3 runs to 12 residues. CDR1 and CDR2 (germline): MNHEY, SVGAGI. The V end was cut by 10 bases, the J end by 2 bases, with 12 bases between. DNA for the CDR3: TGTGCCACCCACGCTGAAGCCTACGAGCAGTACTTC. This translates into CATHAEAYEQYF.

This chain uses TRBV7-3 with TRBJ2-7, with 8 bases fitting TRBD1. J was trimmed by 2 bases and V by 1 base; bases with no gene match: 4. The length of the CDR3 is 15 residues. Germline values: CDR1 SGHTA, CDR2 FQGTGA. CDR3 sequence: CASSLMAGGTYEQYF. The CDR3 nucleotides read TGTGCCAGCAGCTTAATGGCAGGGGGCACCTACGAGCAGTACTTC.

This rearrangement joins TRBV7-7 to TRBJ2-3; 8 bases align to TRBD1. V was clipped by 5 bases and J by 5 bases; unmatched bases: 3. Germline CDR1 reads SSHAT; CDR2 reads FNYEAQ (reference sequence). The CDR3 sequence is 13 residues long. In DNA form, the CDR3 reads TGTGCCAGCAGCCTCGACAGGGGAGATACGCAGTATTTT. This gives the protein CASSLDRGDTQYF.

The rearrangement uses TRBV15 and TRBJ2-1; D is possibly TRBD2 (5 bases). With 5 bases removed from V and 1 base from J, the gap between germline ends came to 18 bases. This CDR3 spans 17 amino acids. Germline loops: CDR1 LNHNV, CDR2 YYDKDF (reference sequence). This chain's CDR3 is CATSGGLDWSSYNEQFF. In nucleotides, the CDR3 is TGTGCCACCAGCGGAGGACTCGATTGGTCATCCTACAATGAGCAGTTCTTC.

The chain has TRBV3-1 (or the pseudogene TRBV3-2) and TRBJ1-2; TRBD1 matches 7 bases. Germline trimming cut 1 base from V and 0 bases from J; bases unmatched to any gene: 2. The CDR3 covers 15 residues. The germline gives CDR1 LGHDT, CDR2 YNNKEL (reference sequence). CDR3 nucleotide sequence: TGTGCCAGCAGCCAAGGACAGGGCCCTAACTATGGCTACACCTTC. It specifies CASSQGQGPNYGYTF.

The rearrangement joins TRBV9 to TRBJ1-2; 9 nucleotides align to TRBD1. Germline V gene data show CDR1 as SGDLS and CDR2 as YYNGEE. There are 13 residues in the CDR3. J lost 9 bases, V lost 3 bases, and 6 bases had no gene match. CDR3 DNA sequence: TGTGCCAGCAGCGAGGGACAGGGTGTGAGCTACACCTTC. It codes for CASSEGQGVSYTF.

This chain links TRBV7-7 with TRBJ2-1; 9 bases align to TRBD2. The CDR3 spans 17 residues. J lost 7 bases, V lost 5 bases, and 15 bases had no gene match. The germline gives CDR1 SSHAT, CDR2 FNYEAQ (reference sequence). CDR3 amino acids: CASSPTPVASGINEQFF. The CDR3 region has the DNA TGTGCCAGCAGCCCTACCCCAGTGGCTAGCGGGATAAATGAGCAGTTCTTC.

This clone appeared a few times. This chain uses TRBV2 with TRBJ1-3; D not certain. The CDR3 length is 15 residues. The V and J ends lost 6 bases and 0 bases respectively, with 12 bases between them. CDR1 is SNHLY and CDR2 is FYNNEI in the germline V gene. The CDR3 is CASSRRSHSGNTIYF. The CDR3 region has the DNA TGTGCCAGCAGCCGAAGAAGCCACTCTGGAAACACCATATATTTT.

This clone was seen a few times. V is TRBV1 and J is TRBJ2-3; the table names TRBD2, a call not compared with the DNA. TRBV1 is recorded as a pseudogene. This CDR3 region has 17 residues. In nucleotides, the CDR3 is TGCACCAGCAGCCAAGATTGCGCGCGGGGGAGGGCAGATACGCAGTATTTT. It specifies CTSSQDCARGRADTQYF.

Within the sample, this clone is medium-sized (0.01 to 0.1%). This chain uses TRBV28 with TRBJ2-3; 11 bases fit TRBD2. Losses at the gene ends were 6 bases for V and 3 bases for J; bases not matched to a gene: 5. CDR3 length: 15 residues. Germline V CDR1 and CDR2: MDHEN, SYDVKM. The CDR3 sequence: CASRLAGEGTDTQYF. In DNA, the CDR3 is TGTGCCAGCAGACTAGCGGGGGAGGGGACAGATACGCAGTATTTT. Full variable domain (rest looked up from reference TRBV28 and TRBJ2-3): DVKVTQSSRYLVKRTGEKVFLECVQDMDHENMFWYRQDPGLGLRLIYFSYDVKMKEKGDIPEGYSVSREKKERFSLILESASTNQTSMYLCASRLAGEGTDTQYFGPGTRLTVL.

This clone was seen only a few times. The rearrangement links TRBV24-1 to TRBJ2-1; D uncertain. In germline, CDR1 is KGHDR, CDR2 SFDVKD. The V and J ends lost 4 bases and 2 bases respectively, with 14 bases between them. The CDR3 is made up of 16 amino acids. The chain's CDR3 is CATSDPTLEAYNEQFF. CDR3 coding DNA: TGTGCCACCAGTGACCCGACTCTTGAAGCCTACAATGAGCAGTTCTTC.

The V and J genes are TRBV4-2 and TRBJ1-2; TRBD1 might be the D (5 bases). Germline V gene data show CDR1 as LGHNA and CDR2 as YNFKEQ. The CDR3 loop spans 14 amino acids. The V end was cut by 5 bases, the J end by 8 bases, with 18 bases between. The CDR3 sequence is CASSESGNPQGYTF. The CDR3 nucleotides are TGTGCCAGCAGCGAATCAGGGAATCCACAGGGCTACACCTTC.

This chain connects TRBV2 to TRBJ2-5; 9 positions agree with TRBD2. Germline assignment: CDR1 SNHLY and CDR2 FYNNEI. V dropped 2 bases and J dropped 5; count of bases not matched to a gene: 6. The CDR3 is made up of 15 amino acids. The chain's CDR3 is CASSELLAGSETQYF. The CDR3 DNA reads TGTGCCAGCAGTGAACTCCTAGCGGGGTCTGAGACCCAGTACTTC.

The J gene is TRBJ2-6, the V gene TRBV7-3; D might be TRBD1 or TRBD2, each matching 6 bases. The CDR3 runs to 17 residues. The V gene lost 4 bases and the J gene lost 0 bases, with 13 bases spanning the gap. CDR1 and CDR2 (germline): SGHTA, FQGTGA. CDR3 nucleotide sequence: TGTGCCAGCAGCTCCACGGGGGCGTCCTCTGGGGCCAACGTCCTGACTTTC. Encoded protein: CASSSTGASSGANVLTF.

The chain carries TRBV24-1 and TRBJ2-1; TRBD2 aligns across 13 bases. Per germline, CDR1 KGHDR and CDR2 SFDVKD. The length of the CDR3 is 19 residues. The V segment lost 5 bases and the J segment 8 bases; nucleotides outside the gene matches: 17. CDR3 protein: CATSGQGQTSGGLLDEQFF. CDR3 coding DNA: TGTGCCACCAGTGGGCAGGGACAGACTAGCGGGGGGCTATTGGATGAGCAGTTCTTC.

This clone was counted a single time. The rearrangement joins TRBV18 to TRBJ2-7; the match to TRBD1 covers 7 bases. CDR3 length equals 13 residues. Per germline, CDR1 KGHSH and CDR2 LQKENI. Trimming at V came to 3 bases and at J to 3 bases, leaving 2 bases not matched to a gene. This CDR3 reads CASSPGTDYEQYF. The CDR3, as DNA: TGTGCCAGCTCACCCGGGACAGACTACGAGCAGTACTTC.

This clone was observed a few times. This rearrangement joins TRBV14 to TRBJ2-1, with D possibly being TRBD2 (7 bases). Trimming shortened V by 2 bases and J by 4 bases, and 15 bases separated the two germline ends. CDR1 SGHDN and CDR2 FVKESK come from the germline V gene. There are 16 residues in the CDR3. CDR3 sequence: CASSQLRGAAYNEQFF. DNA of the CDR3: TGTGCCAGCAGCCAACTTCGGGGGGCGGCTTACAATGAGCAGTTCTTC.

The J gene is TRBJ1-1, the V gene TRBV18, with a weak D call TRBD1 (5 bases). Germline V gene sequence: CDR1 KGHSH, CDR2 LQKENI. Trimming removed 6 bases at V and 0 bases at J, with 17 bases between. CDR3 length: 16 amino acids. Here the CDR3 reads CASSLRGLFMNTEAFF. Here the CDR3 DNA reads TGTGCCAGCTCCCTGCGGGGCCTTTTCATGAACACTGAAGCTTTCTTT.

This clone was found a few times. The CDR3 here is CATSRVGQPGNSPLHF. The CDR3 region has the DNA TGTGCCACCAGCAGAGTAGGACAGCCGGGTAATTCACCCCTCCACTTT. V usage is TRBV15 and J usage is TRBJ1-6; D possibly corresponds to TRBD1 (6 bases). Germline lookup yields CDR1 LNHNV and CDR2 YYDKDF (reference sequence). The CDR3 has 16 amino acids. V lost 1 base and J lost 6, with 13 bases in between.

This sequence joins TRBV2 and TRBJ2-1, with D possibly being TRBD1 (5 bases). Trimming shortened V by 6 bases and J by 5 bases, and 14 bases separated the two germline ends. The CDR3 has 14 residues. Germline CDR1 reads SNHLY; CDR2 reads FYNNEI. CDR3 residues: CASSRLGRDNEQFF. CDR3 nucleotide sequence: TGTGCCAGCAGCCGACTCGGCAGGGACAATGAGCAGTTCTTC.

The chain carries TRBV5-1 and TRBJ2-7; 15 positions match TRBD2. Germline V lookup: CDR1 SGHRS, CDR2 YFSETQ. The CDR3 sequence is 16 residues long. J was trimmed by 2 bases and V by 2 bases; bases with no gene match: 2. CDR3 in amino acids: CASSFGLAGGPYEQYF. The CDR3 nucleotides are TGCGCCAGCAGCTTTGGACTAGCGGGAGGGCCCTACGAGCAGTACTTC.

J is TRBJ2-5 and V is TRBV11-1, with D tentatively TRBD2 (6 bases). V lost 1 base to trimming and J lost 5 bases, with 11 bases between them. The CDR3 runs 14 residues. The germline CDR1 and CDR2 sequences are SGHAT and FQDESV (reference sequence). In DNA, the CDR3 is TGTGCCAGCAGCTTAGTGGGGGGAGCCGAGACCCAGTACTTC. It translates to CASSLVGGAETQYF.

The chain recombines TRBV27 with TRBJ1-2, with TRBD1 matching over 7 bases. The V gene's germline CDR1 is MNHEY and CDR2 SMNVEV (reference sequence). CDR3 length: 13 residues. Germline trimming cut 6 bases from V and 2 bases from J; bases unmatched to any gene: 3. CDR3 amino acids: CASRGQSNYGYTF. The CDR3, as DNA: TGTGCCAGCAGGGGACAGTCGAACTATGGCTACACCTTC.

The rearrangement links TRBV27 to TRBJ2-7; D not resolved. The length of the CDR3 is 16 residues. The V gene lost 4 bases and the J gene lost 0 bases, with 16 bases spanning the gap. Germline CDR1 reads MNHEY; CDR2 reads SMNVEV (reference sequence). The CDR3 here is CASSSRFGAGSYEQYF. Here the CDR3 DNA reads TGTGCCAGCAGTTCCCGATTTGGAGCCGGCTCCTACGAGCAGTACTTC.

This chain's CDR3 is CASSHDGGSGNTIYF. CDR3 bases: TGTGCCAGCTCTCACGATGGGGGCTCTGGAAACACCATATATTTT. This sequence joins TRBV11-3 and TRBJ1-3, with a tentative D call TRBD1 (5 bases). Germline lookup yields CDR1 SGHNT and CDR2 YENEEA. The CDR3 contains 15 residues. The V and J ends lost 8 bases and 0 bases respectively, with 14 bases between them.